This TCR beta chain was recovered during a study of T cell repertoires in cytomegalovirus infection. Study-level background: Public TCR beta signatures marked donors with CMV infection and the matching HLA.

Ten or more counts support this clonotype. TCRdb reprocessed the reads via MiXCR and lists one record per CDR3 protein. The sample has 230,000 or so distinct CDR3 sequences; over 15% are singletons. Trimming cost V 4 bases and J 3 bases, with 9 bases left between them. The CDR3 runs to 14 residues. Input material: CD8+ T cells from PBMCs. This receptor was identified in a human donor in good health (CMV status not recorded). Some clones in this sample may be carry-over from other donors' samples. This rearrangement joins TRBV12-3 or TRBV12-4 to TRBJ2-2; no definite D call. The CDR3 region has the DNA TGTGCCAGCAGTTCAGCTAAATACACCGGGGAGCTGTTTTTT. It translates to CASSSAKYTGELFF.